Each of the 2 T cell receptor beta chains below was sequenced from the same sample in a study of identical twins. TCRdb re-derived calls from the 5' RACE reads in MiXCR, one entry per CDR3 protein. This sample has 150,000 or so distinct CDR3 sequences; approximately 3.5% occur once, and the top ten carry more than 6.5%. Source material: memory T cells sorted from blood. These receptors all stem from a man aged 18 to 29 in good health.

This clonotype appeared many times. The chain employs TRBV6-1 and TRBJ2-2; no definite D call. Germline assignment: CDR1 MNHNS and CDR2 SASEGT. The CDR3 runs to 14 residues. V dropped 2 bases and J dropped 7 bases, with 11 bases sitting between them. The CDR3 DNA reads TGTGCCAGCAGTGAATATCATGGGATCGGGGAGCTGTTTTTT. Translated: CASSEYHGIGELFF.

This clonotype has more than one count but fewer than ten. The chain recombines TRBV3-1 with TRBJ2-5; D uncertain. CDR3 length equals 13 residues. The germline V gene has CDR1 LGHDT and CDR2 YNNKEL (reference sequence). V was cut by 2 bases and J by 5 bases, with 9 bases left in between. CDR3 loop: CASSQLLGETQYF. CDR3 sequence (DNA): TGTGCCAGCAGCCAACTATTGGGGGAGACCCAGTACTTC.